Following are 23 T cell receptor beta chains from one sample sequenced in a study of cytomegalovirus exposure and HLA in healthy donors. Both 60 Vbeta primers and 13 Jbeta primers went into the PCR. Libraries were prepared by immunoSEQ multiplex PCR; TCRdb keeps only in-frame clonotypes and omits some of them. The data show nearly 200,000 clones, about three quarters seen once. Material: PBMCs. The receptor source for this set is a woman aged 30 to 39 in good health and CMV-seropositive.

The chain links TRBV28 to TRBJ2-5, with 8 bases matching TRBD2. Per the germline V gene, CDR1 is MDHEN and CDR2 is SYDVKM. This CDR3 comprises 16 residues. V was pared by 5 bases and J by 0 bases, with 8 bases of the junction left unmatched. The CDR3 nucleotides read TGTGCCAGCAGTCCGGGACTAGACCTGTACCAAGAGACCCAGTACTTC. Its translation: CASSPGLDLYQETQYF.

This rearrangement joins TRBV11-1 to TRBJ2-3; D uncertain. The CDR3 has 14 residues. The ends were cut back, 6 bases at V and 0 bases at J, with 10 bases in the middle. Looked up from germline, CDR1 is SGHAT and CDR2 is FQDESV (reference sequence). CDR3 in amino acids: CASSGHTSTDTQYF. In DNA form, the CDR3 reads TGTGCCAGCAGTGGGCACACTAGCACAGATACGCAGTATTTT.

The chain has TRBV6-5 and TRBJ1-2, with 10 bases aligning to TRBD1. CDR1 and CDR2 (germline): MNHEY, SVGAGI. The CDR3 runs to 15 residues. V lost 8 bases to trimming and J lost 5 bases; unmatched junction nucleotides: 11. The CDR3 DNA sequence: TGTGCCAGCGCCAAGGGAGGGGACAGGGGTTATGGCTACACCTTC. This codes for CASAKGGDRGYGYTF.

The rearrangement uses TRBV4-3 and TRBJ2-3; D possibly corresponds to TRBD2 (6 bases). This CDR3 has 16 amino acids. V lost 0 bases and J lost 4, with 14 bases in between. Germline values: CDR1 LGHNA, CDR2 YSLEER. As DNA, the CDR3 is TGCGCCAGCAGCCAAGAGGGGGGTAGAGCCGCAGATACGCAGTATTTT. Its protein product is CASSQEGGRAADTQYF.

This chain uses TRBV7-2 with TRBJ2-2, with 14 bases lining up with TRBD2. This CDR3 region has 19 residues. The junction had 5 bases not matched to a gene; V was cut back by 1 base and J by 1 base. Germline CDR1 reads SGHTA; CDR2 reads FQGNSA. CDR3 amino acids: CASSLELGLAGVNTGELFF. The CDR3 region has the DNA TGTGCCAGCAGCTTAGAATTGGGACTAGCGGGGGTGAACACCGGGGAGCTGTTTTTT.

The rearrangement links TRBV5-4 to TRBJ2-3; weak D call: TRBD2 (5 bases). V lost 2 bases to trimming and J lost 4 bases, with 14 bases between them. This CDR3 comprises 15 residues. The germline V gene encodes CDR1 SGHNT and CDR2 YYREEE (reference sequence). CDR3 sequence: CASSFYRRLPDTQYF. DNA of the CDR3: TGTGCCAGCAGCTTCTACAGACGACTACCAGATACGCAGTATTTT.

This clone appeared a few times. V is TRBV7-8 and J is TRBJ2-7; 8 nucleotides agree with TRBD1. V lost 1 base to trimming and J lost 9 bases; unmatched junction nucleotides: 8. CDR3 size: 14 residues. Germline CDR1 SGHVS, CDR2 FQNEAQ. DNA for the CDR3: TGTGCCAGCAGCTTAGTATCAGGGGGCGCGAGGCAGTACTTC. Translating gives CASSLVSGGARQYF.

The rearrangement links TRBV4-2 to TRBJ2-3; D may be TRBD2 (7 bases). V was clipped by 0 bases and J by 10 bases, with 26 bases between them. The CDR3 is 18 residues long. Per the germline V gene, CDR1 is LGHNA and CDR2 is YNFKEQ. The CDR3: CASSQDVMGGPSPWPQYF. CDR3 bases: TGTGCCAGCAGCCAAGATGTTATGGGGGGGCCATCTCCGTGGCCGCAGTATTTT.

As regards this clone: A read error may account for a junction end that differs from germline. The rearrangement joins TRBV30 to TRBJ2-4; D is perhaps TRBD2 (5 bases). There are 12 residues in the CDR3. CDR1 and CDR2 from the germline V gene are GTSNPN and SVGIG (reference sequence). The CDR3 nucleotides read TGTGCCTGGAGGAGGACGGCGAGGGTCGTAAACTTC. It codes for CAWRRTARVVNF.

The table lists this clone with a count of one. The chain carries TRBV5-3 and TRBJ2-3, with 9 bases fitting TRBD2. TRBV5-3 carries the ORF label, with uncertain function. The CDR3 has 16 residues. V lost 6 bases and J lost 1; bases outside the gene matches: 9. The CDR3 loop is CARTRTSVEGTDTQYF. The DNA of the CDR3 is TGTGCCAGAACACGGACTAGCGTAGAAGGCACAGATACGCAGTATTTT.

This clone has just a few counts. V is TRBV10-3 and J is TRBJ1-1, with 7 bases lining up with TRBD1. The CDR3 is 16 amino acids. J lost 1 base, V lost 0 bases, and 5 bases had no gene match. CDR1 ENHRY and CDR2 SYGVKD come from the germline V gene. The CDR3 loop is CAISESLDRRNTEAFF. DNA for the CDR3: TGTGCCATCAGTGAGTCGTTGGACAGGAGGAACACTGAAGCTTTCTTT.

This chain links TRBV18 with TRBJ1-1; 7 bases match TRBD1. Per germline, CDR1 KGHSH and CDR2 LQKENI. V was pared by 6 bases and J by 8 bases, with 6 bases of the junction left unmatched. The CDR3 has 12 amino acids. The CDR3 DNA reads as TGTGCCAGCTCCCTAGGGGGCTTAGAAGCTTTCTTT. Its protein product is CASSLGGLEAFF.

The chain uses TRBV4-3 and TRBJ2-3, with 10 positions matching TRBD2. Germline CDR1 is LGHNA and CDR2 is YSLEER. Trimming at V came to 0 bases and at J to 0 bases, leaving 9 bases not matched to a gene. This CDR3 spans 19 amino acids. CDR3 DNA: TGCGCCAGCAGCCAAGACTTTTCCCCGGGACTAGCGAGCACAGATACGCAGTATTTT. It is translated as CASSQDFSPGLASTDTQYF.

The chain couples TRBV28 to TRBJ2-2, with TRBD2 matching over 15 bases. Germline V gene data show CDR1 as MDHEN and CDR2 as SYDVKM. The trim removed 3 bases at V and 4 bases at J, leaving 6 bases unmatched. The CDR3 extends over 18 amino acids. The CDR3 reads CASSFLGTSGRFTGELFF. The CDR3 DNA follows: TGTGCCAGCAGTTTCCTTGGGACTAGCGGGAGGTTCACCGGGGAGCTGTTTTTT.

The rearrangement links TRBV4-2 to TRBJ1-1; a possible D gene is TRBD1 (5 bases). V gave up 0 bases and J gave up 5 bases, with 13 bases separating them. Germline V CDR1 and CDR2: LGHNA, YNFKEQ. The CDR3 is 15 residues long. Here the CDR3 reads CASSQEPREGTEAFF. DNA of the CDR3: TGTGCCAGCAGCCAAGAGCCCAGGGAGGGGACTGAAGCTTTCTTT.

The genes are TRBV28 and TRBJ1-5, with 8 bases identical to TRBD1. The V and J ends lost 4 bases and 2 bases, in that order; junction bases with no gene match: 7. The CDR3 runs 16 residues. Looked up from germline, CDR1 is MDHEN and CDR2 is SYDVKM. CDR3 sequence: CASSYRQGMGNQPQHF. The DNA of the CDR3 is TGTGCCAGCAGTTATAGACAGGGGATGGGCAATCAGCCCCAGCATTTT.

This rearrangement joins TRBV7-9 to TRBJ1-6; no firm D call. Trimming removed 5 bases from V and 7 bases from J, with 15 bases in between. Per the germline V gene, CDR1 is SEHNR and CDR2 is FQNEAQ (reference sequence). This CDR3 is 15 amino acids long. CDR3 sequence: CASSKSRLPNSPLHF. CDR3 in DNA: TGTGCCAGCAGCAAGAGCCGGTTACCGAATTCACCCCTCCACTTT.

This clone appeared many times. This chain links TRBV6-1 with TRBJ2-7; 11 nucleotides align to TRBD2. The junction had 5 bases not matched to a gene; V was cut back by 5 bases and J by 2 bases. The germline V gene has CDR1 MNHNS and CDR2 SASEGT. The CDR3 loop spans 15 amino acids. CDR3 coding DNA: TGTGCCAGCAGTCCGACTAGCGGGACCCCCTACGAGCAGTACTTC. This gives the protein CASSPTSGTPYEQYF.

V usage is TRBV27 and J usage is TRBJ1-2; 7 bases are a match to TRBD1. Per the germline V gene, CDR1 is MNHEY and CDR2 is SMNVEV (reference sequence). With V trimmed by 5 bases and J by 8 bases, 17 bases remained unmatched. The CDR3 has 16 residues. CDR3 nucleotides: TGTGCCAGCAGTCGAAGGACAGGCGGTGGTGTCGAAGGCTACACCTTC. It translates to CASSRRTGGGVEGYTF.

The count of this clone is one. V usage is TRBV7-9 and J usage is TRBJ2-3; D not resolved. V gave up 2 bases and J gave up 2 bases, with 11 bases separating them. CDR1 and CDR2 (germline): SEHNR, FQNEAQ (reference sequence). The CDR3 contains 15 residues. The CDR3 coding sequence is TGTGCCAGCAGCTTAAAGAGGTCCTTCACAGATACGCAGTATTTT. It encodes CASSLKRSFTDTQYF.

For the CDR3, the DNA is TGTGCCAGCAGCTTGGGGCTAGCGGGACCCTACGAGCAGTACTTC. It encodes CASSLGLAGPYEQYF. The rearrangement joins TRBV7-3 to TRBJ2-7; 9 nucleotides match TRBD2. The CDR3 sequence is 15 residues long. The V gene's germline CDR1 is SGHTA and CDR2 FQGTGA. J lost 2 bases, V lost 3 bases, and 5 bases had no gene match.

This clone appeared once. The sample holds other DNA sequences that translate to the same CDR3. This chain links TRBV6-5 with TRBJ1-6, with 7 positions matching TRBD1. Germline V CDR1 and CDR2: MNHEY, SVGAGI. The CDR3 has 13 amino acids. V shed 7 bases, J shed 7 bases, and the junction held 4 bases outside the gene matches. CDR3 region: CASKPGQNSPLHF. The DNA for the CDR3 is TGTGCCAGCAAACCGGGACAGAATTCACCCCTCCACTTT.

V and J are TRBV6-5 and TRBJ2-1, with a possible D match to TRBD1 (6 bases). Trimming left V 10 bases short and J 3 bases short, with 16 bases between. Germline-derived CDR1 and CDR2 are MNHEY and SVGAGI. The CDR3 runs 14 residues. The CDR3, as DNA: TGTGCCACCGGTCGGACAGACCTCTACAATGAGCAGTTCTTC. This encodes CATGRTDLYNEQFF.